This is a list of T cell receptor beta chains from one sample in a study of cytomegalovirus exposure and HLA in healthy donors. Sequenced by immunoSEQ multiplex PCR; TCRdb stores in-frame clones only, minus some. The repertoire holds some 180,000 clones, with about 77% as singletons. Sequenced sample: PBMCs. The origin of the receptors is a woman in her twenties or thirties in good health and CMV-seropositive. Both conserved end residues are part of each CDR3. D genes are given only for firm matches. The listing skips clone size in some rows; elsewhere it reads once, few, many or a size class.

>TRBJ1-4|few|.|TRBV19
TGTGCCAGTAGTATCCAGGCCTCTAATGAAAAACTGTTTTTT
CASSIQASNEKLFF
>TRBJ1-6|.|.|TRBV28
TGTGCCAGCAGTTTATTGGCCTCACCCCTCCACTTT
CASSLLASPLHF
>TRBJ2-1|.|TRBD2|TRBV9
TGTGCCAGCACCGGGGGAGGGACTAGCGGGGGGAATGAGCAGTTCTTC
CASTGGGTSGGNEQFF
>TRBJ2-7|.|.|TRBV10-3
TGTGCCATCAGTGGGGACGGAGGGGACGAGCAGTACTTC
CAISGDGGDEQYF
>TRBJ1-1|.|.|TRBV4-1
TGCGCCAGCAGCCAAGGGACAGCTTACACTGAAGCTTTCTTT
CASSQGTAYTEAFF
>TRBJ1-2|.|TRBD1|TRBV4-1
TGCGCCAGCAGCCAACCCCCGAGGAGGGGGCGGATCTATGGCTACACCTTC
CASSQPPRRGRIYGYTF
>TRBJ1-5|.|.|TRBV27
TGTGCCAGCAGTCACAGGTCTAGCAATCAGCCCCAGCATTTT
CASSHRSSNQPQHF
>TRBJ2-7|.|.|TRBV12-5
TGTGCTAGTGGTTTGGTCAATGCGGCAGGACGAGGGCTCTTACCCCCCTCCCTCTACGAGCAGTACTTC
CASGLVNAAGRGLLPPSLYEQYF
>TRBJ2-7|.|.|TRBV7-8
TGTGCCAGCACCTTGGCGAGAGTCGGCGGGACAGCCGTCTACGAGCAGTACTTC
CASTLARVGGTAVYEQYF
>TRBJ2-7|.|TRBD2|TRBV18
TGTGCCAGCTCGTCTACTAGCGGGGGGACGGGTCCTCGCGAGCAGTACTTC
CASSSTSGGTGPREQYF
>TRBJ2-1|few|TRBD2|TRBV7-9
TGTGCCAGCAGTCCAGCGGGGGAGAGCTACAATGAGCAGTTCTTC
CASSPAGESYNEQFF
>TRBJ2-2|few|TRBD1|TRBV7-8
TGTGCCAGCAGCTTAGCCGGGACAGGGGTCCCCGGGGAGCTGTTTTTT
CASSLAGTGVPGELFF
>TRBJ2-2|.|.|TRBV11-3
TGTGCCAGCAGCTCCCCTGCTACGACCGGGGAGCTGTTTTTT
CASSSPATTGELFF
>TRBJ2-6|.|TRBD1|TRBV5-1
TGCGCCACCTCGACAGGGGGTTTCTCTGGGGCCAACGGCCTGACTTTC
CATSTGGFSGANGLTF
>TRBJ1-6|.|TRBD1|TRBV5-1
TGCGCCAGCAGGGGACAGGGAAGCAATTCACCCCTCCACTTT
CASRGQGSNSPLHF
>TRBJ2-1|.|.|TRBV4-1
TGCGCCAGCAGCCAAGATAGCAATGAGCAGTTCTTC
CASSQDSNEQFF
>TRBJ1-5|.|TRBD1|TRBV19
TGTGCCAGTATGGGACAGCTGAATCAGCCCCAGCATTTT
CASMGQLNQPQHF
>TRBJ2-7|.|.|TRBV7-2
TGTGCCAGCAAATCGGGACACGGCGCCGACGAGCAGTACTTC
CASKSGHGADEQYF
>TRBJ2-1|.|.|TRBV5-6
TGTGCCAGCAGCTCGCAGCCTCCCGAGGTACTGTTCTTC
CASSSQPPEVLFF
>TRBJ2-3|.|.|TRBV5-4
TGTGCCAGCAGCTCGGGGACCGGCGGGGGCAGCACAGATACGCAGTATTTT
CASSSGTGGGSTDTQYF
>TRBJ2-7|.|TRBD2|TRBV7-9
TGTTCCAGCAGCTTACTAGCGGGGGGACACTACGAGCAGTACTTC
CSSSLLAGGHYEQYF
>TRBJ1-5|.|TRBD1|TRBV6-1
TGTGCCAGCAGTGAAAACCGGGACAGGGAGTCGCCCCAGCATTTT
CASSENRDRESPQHF
>TRBJ2-1|.|TRBD2|TRBV10-1
TGCGCCAGCAGTGAGTCACGAGCGGGGATCAATGAGCAGTTCTTC
CASSESRAGINEQFF
>TRBJ1-5|few|TRBD1|TRBV7-9
TGTGCCAGCAGCTTAGATCTGGGACAGGGAAAGAGGGTGGGTCAGCCCCAGCATTTT
CASSLDLGQGKRVGQPQHF
>TRBJ2-7|.|.|TRBV5-5
TGTGCCAGCAGCTTGTTCGGGCAGGGTTCCTACGAGCAGTACTTC
CASSLFGQGSYEQYF
>TRBJ1-2|few|.|TRBV6-1
TGTGCCAGCAGAACAGGGCTGGTCTATGGCTACACCTTC
CASRTGLVYGYTF
>TRBJ2-3|.|.|TRBV4-1
TGCGCCAGCTCCCTGGGGGCGGACCTACCAGATACGCAGTATTTT
CASSLGADLPDTQYF
>TRBJ2-3|.|TRBD2|TRBV10-3
TGTGCCATCAGAACCCCGGGACTAGCGGGGGGTACCCCCTCGGATACGCAGTATTTT
CAIRTPGLAGGTPSDTQYF
>TRBJ2-7|few|TRBD2|TRBV5-8
TGTGCCAGCAGCCTTTCTAGCGGGGTCTACGAGCAGTACTTC
CASSLSSGVYEQYF
>TRBJ1-3|.|.|TRBV12-5
TGTGCTAGTGGTTCAGGGGCTGGAAACACCATATATTTT
CASGSGAGNTIYF
>TRBJ2-7|once|TRBD1|TRBV5-1
TGCGCCAGCAGATCCTTCGCAGGGGGCCAGTACGAGCAGTACTTC
CASRSFAGGQYEQYF
>TRBJ2-3|.|TRBD2|TRBV10-3
TGTGCCGCCTCCTTTGGCGGGGGGGCAGTGTCAGATACGCAGTATTTT
CAASFGGGAVSDTQYF
>TRBJ2-2|.|.|TRBV6-1
TGTGCCAGCAGTGGCACACGGACAGCTTACGGGGAGCTGTTTTTT
CASSGTRTAYGELFF
>TRBJ1-4|.|.|TRBV7-2
TGTGCCAGCAGCCCCACCGGGGTAGAGAGTGAAAAACTGTTTTTT
CASSPTGVESEKLFF
>TRBJ2-7|.|TRBD1|TRBV14
TGTGCCAGCAGCCAAGTCCGGACAGGTCACTACGAGCAGTACTTC
CASSQVRTGHYEQYF
>TRBJ1-5|.|TRBD1|TRBV2
TGTGCCAGCAGCGGGACAGGGCGTGATCAGCCCCAGCATTTT
CASSGTGRDQPQHF
>TRBJ1-2|.|TRBD1|TRBV4-1
TGCGCCAGCAGCCCTGGCGGGACAGGGAGTCGGGGCTACACCTTC
CASSPGGTGSRGYTF
>TRBJ2-7|.|.|TRBV5-1
TGCGCCAGCCAGGTCTCCCCTGGGGCCTACGAGCAGTACTTC
CASQVSPGAYEQYF
>TRBJ1-3|.|TRBD1|TRBV28
TGTGCCAGCAGCCGCGGACAGGGCTCGCGAAGCTCTGGAAACACCATATATTTT
CASSRGQGSRSSGNTIYF
>TRBJ2-5|.|.|TRBV6-6
TGTGCCAGCAGGATTGCTATGGGGGCTTGGGGAGAGACCCAGTACTTC
CASRIAMGAWGETQYF
>TRBJ1-2|.|.|TRBV19
TGTGCCAGTAGTGGCACCTATGGCTACACCTTC
CASSGTYGYTF
>TRBJ2-5|once|.|TRBV7-2
TGTGCCAGCAGCTTAGAACAGGGAAGGGAGACCCAGTACTTC
CASSLEQGRETQYF
>TRBJ2-5|.|.|TRBV5-6
TGTGCCAGCAGCTTGGGACGGGAAGAGACCCAGTACTTC
CASSLGREETQYF
>TRBJ2-3|few|.|TRBV7-3
TGTGCCAGCAGCTTCTTGAGGGATACGCAGTATTTT
CASSFLRDTQYF
>TRBJ1-2|.|.|TRBV6-1
TGTGCCAGTTCCGATCCGACGGCGGCCTATGTCTACACCTTC
CASSDPTAAYVYTF
>TRBJ1-2|few|.|TRBV7-8
TGTGCCAGCAGCCCCAGGCGGGATAACTATGGCTACACCTTC
CASSPRRDNYGYTF
>TRBJ2-5|.|TRBD2|TRBV4-1
TGCGCCAGCAGCCAGTTAGCGGGGGGCCCCAACCGGTACTTC
CASSQLAGGPNRYF
>TRBJ2-7|.|TRBD1|TRBV6-5
TGTGCCAGCAGTTCAACAGGGACAGCCGAATACGAGCAGTACTTC
CASSSTGTAEYEQYF
>TRBJ2-2|.|TRBD1|TRBV9
TGTGCCAGCAGCGGAGCGTCCGGGACAGTATACACCGGGGAGCTGTTTTTT
CASSGASGTVYTGELFF
>TRBJ2-4|few|.|TRBV30
TGTGCCTGGGCGCGCGCGGACGGGGGCATTCAGTACTTC
CAWARADGGIQYF
>TRBJ1-1|.|.|TRBV9
TGTGCCAGCAGCCCGTCAGTGGGCAGGGCCACTGAAGCTTTCTTT
CASSPSVGRATEAFF
>TRBJ2-1|.|TRBD2|TRBV7-9
TGTGCCAGCAGCTTCGGCGGGGGGTCTCACAATGAGCAGTTCTTC
CASSFGGGSHNEQFF
>TRBJ2-6|.|TRBD1|TRBV5-1
TGCGCCAGCAGCCCGGGACAGGGCCCTATGGGGGCCAACGGCCTGACTTTC
CASSPGQGPMGANGLTF
>TRBJ2-7|.|TRBD2|TRBV10-3
TGTGCCATCAGCCGGGACTACTACGAGCAGTACTTC
CAISRDYYEQYF
>TRBJ2-5|.|.|TRBV11-2
TGTGCCAGCAGCTTCCAGGGAAGGGCGACCCAGTACTTC
CASSFQGRATQYF
>TRBJ2-1|.|.|TRBV11-3
TGTGCCAGCAGCTTAGAAACGGGATCCTACAATGAGCAGTTCTTC
CASSLETGSYNEQFF
>TRBJ1-6|.|.|TRBV6-5
TGTGCCAGCAGTTACGAGGGTCAGAATTCACCCCTCCACTTT
CASSYEGQNSPLHF
>TRBJ1-4|few|.|TRBV28
TGTGCCAGCAGGGCAGGGTCGACGGATGAAAAACTGTTTTTT
CASRAGSTDEKLFF
>TRBJ1-2|.|TRBD1|TRBV19
TGTGCCAACTCCGATCGGGGGACAGGGCATGGCTACACCTTC
CANSDRGTGHGYTF
>TRBJ2-7|.|.|TRBV25-1
TGTGCCAGCAGTGTAACAGGAGTATCCTACGAGCAGTACTTC
CASSVTGVSYEQYF